Presented here are 17 T cell receptor beta chains from one specimen sequenced in a study of shared clonotypes between healthy human individuals. Produced via immunoSEQ multiplex PCR; TCRdb's table is partial and in-frame only. The sample includes around 2,100,000 clones, over 85% of them seen just once. Naive CD8 cells, CD45RO-negative and positively selected for CCR7, excluded terminally differentiated effector memory CD45RA+ cells. Source material: naive CD8+ T cells sorted from blood. These receptors came from a man younger than 30 in good health.

The chain combines TRBV27 with TRBJ2-3; D is perhaps TRBD2 (5 bases). CDR3 length: 14 amino acids. Trimming cost V 3 bases and J 4 bases, with 11 bases left between them. The germline CDR1 and CDR2 sequences are MNHEY and SMNVEV (reference sequence). The CDR3 bases are TGTGCCAGCAGTTTGGAGGACCCCCCAGATACGCAGTATTTT. This codes for CASSLEDPPDTQYF.

The chain joins TRBV4-3 to TRBJ1-1, with a tentative D call TRBD1 (5 bases). The CDR3 is made up of 15 amino acids. CDR1 LGHNA and CDR2 YSLEER come from the germline V gene. The V end was cut by 0 bases, the J end by 1 base, with 9 bases between. CDR3 region: CASSQDGDPNTEAFF. DNA of the CDR3: TGCGCCAGCAGCCAAGATGGGGACCCGAACACTGAAGCTTTCTTT.

This clone was seen once. The J gene is TRBJ1-1, the V gene TRBV11-2; D call uncertain. Germline CDR1 and CDR2: SGHAT and FQNNGV. CDR3 length equals 15 residues. V was shortened by 2 bases and J by 5 bases, with 15 bases between the two germline ends. The CDR3 region has the DNA TGTGCCAGCAGCTTATATGGGTACCTCTATACTGAAGCTTTCTTT. It is translated as CASSLYGYLYTEAFF.

This clone has just one count. The chain couples TRBV2 to TRBJ2-3; 11 bases agree with TRBD2. The junction had 13 bases not matched to a gene; V was cut back by 2 bases and J by 0 bases. Germline CDR1 SNHLY, CDR2 FYNNEI. This CDR3 region has 20 residues. The CDR3 here is CASSELAGGKLSFSTDTQYF. Here the CDR3 DNA reads TGTGCCAGCAGTGAACTAGCGGGGGGAAAGTTGAGTTTTAGCACAGATACGCAGTATTTT.

The chain uses TRBV6-1 and TRBJ2-2; perhaps TRBD1 as D (5 bases). V lost 5 bases, J lost 4 bases, and 8 bases lay in between. CDR1 and CDR2 from the germline V gene are MNHNS and SASEGT. The CDR3 is made up of 13 amino acids. The CDR3 sequence is CASSFRATGELFF. CDR3 DNA: TGTGCCAGCAGTTTCAGGGCCACCGGGGAGCTGTTTTTT.

The genes are TRBV5-1 and TRBJ2-5, with 7 positions matching TRBD2. The germline V gene has CDR1 SGHRS and CDR2 YFSETQ. V was clipped by 4 bases and J by 5 bases; unmatched bases: 5. This CDR3 region has 13 residues. The CDR3 region has the DNA TGCGCCAGCAGCCCGGGACTACACGAGACCCAGTACTTC. It specifies CASSPGLHETQYF.

CDR3 sequence: CASSHTMTGVDYGYTF. The CDR3, as DNA: TGTGCCAGCAGCCATACTATGACAGGGGTAGACTATGGCTACACCTTC. The chain couples TRBV14 to TRBJ1-2; 8 bases are a match to TRBD1. The CDR3 spans 16 residues. V was clipped by 3 bases and J by 3 bases; unmatched bases: 9. From germline, CDR1 is SGHDN and CDR2 FVKESK.

This sequence joins TRBV6-5 and TRBJ2-5; TRBD1 matches 8 bases. This CDR3 comprises 15 residues. V lost 1 base and J lost 5; bases outside the gene matches: 6. The germline V gene encodes CDR1 MNHEY and CDR2 SVGAGI. CDR3 region: CASSYFPGGWETQYF. DNA of the CDR3: TGTGCCAGCAGTTACTTCCCAGGGGGCTGGGAGACCCAGTACTTC.

For the CDR3, the DNA is TGTGCCAGCAGCTTAGTAGGACTAGCGTCGAACACCGGGGAGCTGTTTTTT. Protein: CASSLVGLASNTGELFF. The V gene is TRBV7-9, the J gene TRBJ2-2; 9 positions match TRBD2. The J segment lost 0 bases and the V segment lost 1 base, leaving 3 bases of the junction unmatched. Germline assignment: CDR1 SEHNR and CDR2 FQNEAQ (reference sequence). This CDR3 region has 17 residues.

The V call is TRBV13, the J call TRBJ2-1; D may be TRBD1 (6 bases). Germline lookup yields CDR1 PRHDT and CDR2 FYEKMQ (reference sequence). V shed 5 bases and J shed 4 bases, with 18 bases lying between them. The CDR3 extends over 16 amino acids. The CDR3, as DNA: TGTGCCAGCAGCCAACCCCAGGGGAATGGGTACAATGAGCAGTTCTTC. It specifies CASSQPQGNGYNEQFF.

The chain couples TRBV11-3 to TRBJ1-6; no reliable D call. The CDR3 has 19 amino acids. V dropped 5 bases and J dropped 7 bases, with 27 bases sitting between them. In germline, CDR1 is SGHNT, CDR2 YENEEA. The CDR3 spells CASSTLGWHINRLNSPLHF. DNA for the CDR3: TGTGCCAGCAGCACCCTCGGTTGGCATATTAATCGGCTAAATTCACCCCTCCACTTT.

This chain joins TRBV10-3 and TRBJ1-1; D uncertain. This CDR3 contains 13 residues. CDR1 and CDR2 from the germline V gene are ENHRY and SYGVKD. Trimming pared 0 bases from V and 10 bases from J, leaving 12 bases between. CDR3 residues: CAISESSLHGAFF. The CDR3 DNA reads as TGTGCCATCAGTGAGTCCAGCCTCCACGGAGCTTTCTTT.

The chain has TRBV7-2 and TRBJ2-1; D tentatively fits TRBD1 or TRBD2 (5 bases each). V lost 1 base and J 0 bases, leaving 16 bases between the germline ends. This CDR3 contains 18 residues. Germline V lookup: CDR1 SGHTA, CDR2 FQGNSA. This chain's CDR3 is CASSLVPPEGSSYNEQFF. CDR3 nucleotides: TGTGCCAGCAGCTTAGTACCACCAGAGGGGAGCTCCTACAATGAGCAGTTCTTC.

The rearrangement uses TRBV18 and TRBJ2-7, with TRBD1 matching 8 bases. The junction had 8 bases not matched to a gene; V was cut back by 3 bases and J by 1 base. The CDR3 length is 16 residues. The germline gives CDR1 KGHSH, CDR2 LQKENI. The CDR3 spells CASSPPDRAPSYEQYF. As DNA, the CDR3 is TGTGCCAGCTCACCCCCGGACAGGGCCCCATCCTACGAGCAGTACTTC.

The rearrangement links TRBV9 to TRBJ2-1, with D possibly being TRBD1 or TRBD2 (5 bases each). Germline lookup yields CDR1 SGDLS and CDR2 YYNGEE. This CDR3 has 15 amino acids. V was trimmed by 0 bases and J by 5 bases, leaving 12 bases between them. The CDR3 DNA is TGTGCCAGCAGCGTAGGGCAAACGGGGCACAATGAGCAGTTCTTC. Protein sequence: CASSVGQTGHNEQFF.

The chain recombines TRBV5-1 with TRBJ1-2; D call uncertain. Per germline, CDR1 SGHRS and CDR2 YFSETQ. The V and J ends lost 4 bases and 7 bases respectively, with 14 bases between them. The CDR3 sequence is 13 residues long. The CDR3 region has the DNA TGCGCCAGCAGCGACCGTGGGCCGGGTGGCTACACCTTC. Translated, it gives CASSDRGPGGYTF.

The chain couples TRBV11-2 to TRBJ2-7; perhaps TRBD2 as D (6 bases). CDR1 is SGHAT, CDR2 FQNNGV, per germline. V shed 1 base and J shed 3 bases, with 16 bases lying between them. The CDR3 has 16 residues. The CDR3 bases are TGTGCCAGCAGCTTAGGGGGAGGAGGAGGGTTCTACGAGCAGTACTTC. The encoded protein is CASSLGGGGGFYEQYF.